This T cell receptor beta chain was sequenced in a study of identical twins. cDNA molecules carried unique molecular identifiers, and template switching added a universal primer site. MiXCR, applied by TCRdb to the 5' RACE reads, yields one record per CDR3 protein. Among about 660,000 distinct CDR3 sequences listed, 8.6% were seen once. This clonotype was observed a few times. What it binds is unknown. General study findings and limits: There were fewer insertions in abundant cord blood beta clonotypes, but memory repertoires showed no such pattern. Shared out-of-frame alpha sequences (those common to twins) showed excess low generation probability.

Separately, the same data were catalogued under a study of yellow fever vaccine responses in identical twins.

The TCR originated in a woman under 30 in good health. Specimen: PBMCs.

CDR3 sequence reads: CASSLSGTRGQYF. The CDR3 coding sequence is TGTGCCAGCAGTTTATCGGGGACTAGGGGGCAGTACTTC. V usage is TRBV27 and J usage is TRBJ2-7; 8 positions match TRBD2. The CDR3 is 13 residues long. V lost 0 bases and J lost 9; bases outside the gene matches: 4. The germline V gene encodes CDR1 MNHEY and CDR2 SMNVEV (reference sequence).